This T cell receptor beta chain was recovered during a study of T-cell memory formation after mild COVID-19. Turning to this clonotype: Its target is unknown.

TCRdb reprocessed the 5' RACE reads via MiXCR and lists one record per CDR3 protein. The data show roughly 400,000 distinct CDR3 sequences, roughly 15% seen once. Germline V gene sequence: CDR1 DFQATT, CDR2 SNEGSKA (reference sequence). The length of the CDR3 is 13 residues. V was cut by 7 bases and J by 0 bases, with 11 bases left in between. Study-level points and caveats: Shrinking CD4+ clones were chiefly CM and EM; CD8+ ones were chiefly EMRA.

The J gene is TRBJ2-3, the V gene TRBV20-1, with a weak D call TRBD2 (5 bases). The receptor was derived from a young man who had mild COVID-19 (a few samples of this study predate the infection). Cell type and time point are not known. Sequences were obtained from PBMCs or a T cell subset sorted from them (not recorded which). The CDR3 nucleotides are TGCAGTGTCAGGACTCTTAGCACAGATACGCAGTATTTT. This translates into CSVRTLSTDTQYF.